These 14 T cell receptor beta chains originate from one sample sequenced in a study of T cell responses to AZD1222 COVID-19 vaccine. Assay: immunoSEQ multiplex PCR; the TCRdb copy retains only in-frame clones and omits some. The sample holds roughly 100,000 clones, approximately 88% seen once. The source material was peripheral blood, sampled on day 0 of AZD1222 vaccination. Receptors originate from an adult in good health.

Only one count was recorded for this clone. The J gene is TRBJ2-1, the V gene TRBV24-1, with D possibly matching TRBD1 (6 bases). The length of the CDR3 is 14 residues. V was pared by 3 bases and J by 8 bases, with 13 bases between. Germline assignment: CDR1 KGHDR and CDR2 SFDVKD. CDR3 coding DNA: TGTGCCACCAGTGATACTCGAGGGGGACATGAGCAGTTCTTC. This encodes CATSDTRGGHEQFF.

DNA for the CDR3: TGTGCCAGCAGCTTATCATCGTCAGTAGCCTACAATGAGCAGTTCTTC. It specifies CASSLSSSVAYNEQFF. This rearrangement joins TRBV7-2 to TRBJ2-1; D remains unclear. The CDR3 loop spans 16 amino acids. The V end was cut by 2 bases, the J end by 2 bases, with 13 bases between. Germline V gene sequence: CDR1 SGHTA, CDR2 FQGNSA.

This chain connects TRBV2 to TRBJ1-1, with 7 nucleotides matching TRBD1. Germline V gene data show CDR1 as SNHLY and CDR2 as FYNNEI. This CDR3 is built from 14 residues. J was trimmed by 5 bases and V by 6 bases; bases with no gene match: 9. Here the CDR3 DNA reads TGTGCCAGCAGGGGACAGCCTGGTTCTACTGAAGCTTTCTTT. Translating it yields CASRGQPGSTEAFF. The entire variable domain, with the rest obtained from reference TRBV2 and TRBJ1-1, is as follows: EPEVTQTPSHQVTQMGQEVILRCVPISNHLYFYWYRQILGQKVEFLVSFYNNEISEKSEIFDDQFSVERPDGSNFTLKIRSTKLEDSAMYFCASRGQPGSTEAFFGQGTRLTVV.

V usage is TRBV6-5 and J usage is TRBJ2-1; D possibly uses TRBD1 or TRBD2 (5 bases each). Germline assignment: CDR1 MNHEY and CDR2 SVGAGI. V lost 6 bases and J 2 bases, leaving 14 bases between the germline ends. The CDR3 sequence is 15 residues long. DNA of the CDR3: TGTGCCAGCAGAGGGTTGAGGGGACCCTACAATGAGCAGTTCTTC. Encoded protein: CASRGLRGPYNEQFF.

The chain couples TRBV27 to TRBJ1-1, with D uncertain. Germline V gene sequence: CDR1 MNHEY, CDR2 SMNVEV (reference sequence). This CDR3 is 15 amino acids long. Trimming removed 5 bases at V and 11 bases at J, with 24 bases between. The CDR3 region has the DNA TGTGCCAGCAGTCCCAGGAGACGGGATTCTATTGGGGCTTTCTTT. Amino acids: CASSPRRRDSIGAFF.

The V gene is TRBV5-1, the J gene TRBJ2-3; TRBD2 matches at 8 bases. The V and J ends lost 1 base and 3 bases, in that order; junction bases with no gene match: 4. The germline V gene has CDR1 SGHRS and CDR2 YFSETQ. The CDR3 is made up of 15 amino acids. The CDR3 coding sequence is TGCGCCAGCAGCTTGCCAGCGGGAGTTACAGATACGCAGTATTTT. It yields the protein CASSLPAGVTDTQYF.

The rearrangement joins TRBV21-1 to TRBJ2-3. TRBV21-1 is designated a pseudogene. There are 16 residues in the CDR3. The CDR3 here is CASSKVLGTLRDTQYF. In DNA form, the CDR3 reads TGTGCCAGCAGCAAAGTGTTGGGGACCCTTAGAGATACGCAGTATTTT.

DNA of the CDR3: TGCGCCAGCAGCTTGGGTATGAGGGGCGATGAGCAGTTCTTC. This encodes CASSLGMRGDEQFF. This sequence joins TRBV5-1 and TRBJ2-1, with D perhaps TRBD1 or TRBD2 (5 bases each). Germline V lookup: CDR1 SGHRS, CDR2 YFSETQ. The CDR3 totals 14 residues. The ends were cut back, 0 bases at V and 8 bases at J, with 12 bases in the middle.

The chain uses TRBV6-5 and TRBJ1-2; no firm D call. The CDR3 length is 13 residues. V was clipped by 2 bases and J by 2 bases, with 6 bases between them. CDR1 and CDR2 (germline): MNHEY, SVGAGI. The CDR3 loop reads CASSYLLNYGYTF. The DNA of the CDR3 is TGTGCCAGCAGTTACCTGTTGAACTATGGCTACACCTTC.

The chain has TRBV7-8 and TRBJ1-1; 11 bases line up with TRBD1. V lost 1 base to trimming and J lost 4 bases; unmatched junction nucleotides: 2. The CDR3 totals 15 residues. Germline V gene sequence: CDR1 SGHVS, CDR2 FQNEAQ. CDR3 in amino acids: CASSLEGTGGTEAFF. In nucleotides, the CDR3 is TGTGCCAGCAGCTTAGAAGGGACAGGGGGCACTGAAGCTTTCTTT. The full variable domain, rest sourced from reference TRBV7-8 and TRBJ1-1, is GAGVSQSPRYKVAKRGQDVALRCDPISGHVSLFWYQQALGQGPEFLTYFQNEAQLDKSGLPSDRFFAERPEGSVSTLKIQRTQQEDSAVYLCASSLEGTGGTEAFFGQGTRLTVV.

The chain has TRBV19 and TRBJ1-4; D remains unclear. This CDR3 has 13 amino acids. Germline CDR1 LNHDA, CDR2 SQIVND (reference sequence). Trimming pared 6 bases from V and 4 bases from J, leaving 9 bases between. The DNA of the CDR3 is TGTGCCAGTAGAGGACCGGATAATGAAAAACTGTTTTTT. Encoded protein: CASRGPDNEKLFF.

The rearrangement uses TRBV27 and TRBJ2-2; D might be TRBD1 or TRBD2, each matching 5 bases. Germline CDR1 MNHEY, CDR2 SMNVEV (reference sequence). Between the trimmed V and J ends, which lost 3 bases and 5 bases, there was a span of 13 bases. The CDR3 runs to 15 residues. CDR3 amino acids: CASSLAGSVTGELFF. CDR3 nucleotide sequence: TGTGCCAGCAGTTTGGCAGGGAGTGTGACCGGGGAGCTGTTTTTT.

Concerning this clone: Other DNA sequences of this sample code for an identical CDR3. V usage is TRBV24-1 and J usage is TRBJ2-1; D unresolved. The CDR3 has 13 amino acids. Trimming stripped 3 bases from V and 7 bases from J, with 9 bases between. Germline CDR1 and CDR2: KGHDR and SFDVKD. CDR3: CATSDLLGNEQFF. CDR3 DNA sequence: TGTGCCACCAGTGATCTCTTAGGGAATGAGCAGTTCTTC.

V gene TRBV12-3 or TRBV12-4 combines with J gene TRBJ1-5; 7 bases are shared with TRBD1. V lost 3 bases, J lost 7 bases, and 3 bases stayed unmatched. The CDR3 consists of 13 residues. CDR3 region: CASSFDREQPQHF. The CDR3 DNA follows: TGTGCCAGCAGTTTCGACAGGGAGCAGCCCCAGCATTTT.